The 26 T cell receptor beta chains below all came from one sample that was sequenced in a study of regulatory T cells in long-lasting Graves disease. This sample's time point: newly diagnosed GD, antithyroid drugs for less than 3 months. Following extraction of RNA from PBMCs, that RNA was used to make the TCR library. Construction of the TCR beta libraries employed iRepertoire HTBI primers in conjunction with Arm-PCR of CDR3 regions. Using its own MiXCR run on the multiplex PCR reads, TCRdb lists one record per CDR3 protein. The sample carries about 540,000 distinct CDR3 sequences, roughly 14% recorded once. The data were also submitted as part of a second study, on T cells in Graves' hyperthyroidism and ophthalmopathy.

The sample was peripheral blood mononuclear cells (PBMCs), taken at new diagnosis, from a patient treated with antithyroid drugs. The receptors shown here come from a young man with Graves disease.

The sample holds one count of this clonotype. This may be a read error, as it is one base from a much larger clone. The chain is built from TRBV28 and TRBJ1-1, with D possibly being TRBD1 (5 bases). The CDR3 runs 13 residues. The germline CDR1 and CDR2 sequences are MDHEN and SYDVKM. CDR3 sequence: CASSSSTEMIAYF. CDR3 DNA: TGTGCCAGCAGCTCGTCGACAGAAATGATTGCTTACTTT.

This clonotype has just a few counts. The CDR3 loop reads CASSQDGSNEQFF. CDR3 nucleotide sequence: TGCGCCAGCAGCCAAGATGGGTCCAATGAGCAGTTCTTC. The chain recombines TRBV4-1 with TRBJ2-1; D not resolved. This CDR3 is 13 amino acids long. CDR1 MGHRA and CDR2 YSYEKL come from the germline V gene. V was clipped by 0 bases and J by 6 bases, with 6 bases between them.

This clonotype has more than one count but fewer than ten. Given a much more abundant clone one base away, this may be a read error. This rearrangement joins TRBV2 to TRBJ2-5; D is unresolved. Germline V CDR1 and CDR2: SNHLY, FYNNEI. The CDR3 covers 13 residues. The V and J ends lost 7 bases and 5 bases respectively, with 14 bases between them. CDR3 coding DNA: TGTGCCAGCAATGGTACGCTTCTCGAGACCCAGTACTTC. Translating it yields CASNGTLLETQYF.

Comments on this clonotype: A much larger clone differs by one base, so this may be a read error. V is TRBV19 and J is TRBJ2-5; no clear D. V was shortened by 5 bases and J by 0 bases, with 7 bases between the two germline ends. The CDR3 is 13 residues long. Germline CDR1 and CDR2: LNHDA and SQIVND (reference sequence). Here the CDR3 DNA reads TGTGCCAGTAGTCGGAGCAACCAAGAGACCCAGTACTTC. Encoded protein: CASSRSNQETQYF. Full variable domain (remainder filled in from reference TRBV19 and TRBJ2-5): DGGITQSPKYLFRKEGQNVTLSCEQNLNHDAMYWYRQDPGQGLRLIYYSQIVNDFQKGDIAEGYSVSREKKESFPLTVTSAQKNPTAFYLCASSRSNQETQYFGPGTRLLVL.

V usage is TRBV6-2 or TRBV6-3 and J usage is TRBJ2-7; 8 nucleotides align to TRBD2. The CDR3 consists of 15 residues. Germline V CDR1 and CDR2: MNHEY, SVGEGT. J lost 6 bases, V lost 5 bases, and 12 bases had no gene match. The CDR3 sequence is CASSDRAGDLGEQYF. The CDR3 DNA is TGTGCCAGCAGTGATCGAGCGGGAGATCTGGGCGAGCAGTACTTC.

This clonotype was recorded many times. The CDR3 DNA is TGCAGCGTCGGACAGGGGGCTGGTGAAGCTTTCTTT. Protein: CSVGQGAGEAFF. This rearrangement joins TRBV29-1 to TRBJ1-1; TRBD1 aligns across 11 bases. The CDR3 has 12 amino acids. Germline V gene sequence: CDR1 SQVTM, CDR2 ANQGSEA. J lost 7 bases, V lost 6 bases, and 4 bases had no gene match.

The table lists this clonotype with many counts. The CDR3 spells CATPARRPRTGELFF. The CDR3 DNA reads as TGTGCCACTCCCGCCCGGAGACCGCGGACCGGGGAGCTGTTTTTT. The chain uses TRBV2 and TRBJ2-2; D not resolved. This CDR3 is built from 15 residues. V was trimmed by 10 bases and J by 5 bases, leaving 20 bases between them. CDR1 SNHLY and CDR2 FYNNEI come from the germline V gene.

At least ten counts were recorded for this clonotype. The chain uses TRBV12-3 or TRBV12-4 and TRBJ1-1, with D perhaps TRBD1 (5 bases). V lost 3 bases and J 5 bases, leaving 13 bases between the germline ends. This CDR3 has 14 amino acids. CDR3 loop: CASSFTLGETEAFF. The CDR3 DNA sequence: TGTGCCAGCAGTTTCACGTTAGGGGAAACTGAAGCTTTCTTT.

Ten or more counts support this clonotype. V and J are TRBV7-9 and TRBJ2-3, with TRBD2 identical over 13 bases. This CDR3 contains 17 residues. Trimming removed 4 bases from V and 0 bases from J; junction bases left unmatched: 4. The germline V gene encodes CDR1 SEHNR and CDR2 FQNEAQ (reference sequence). CDR3 DNA sequence: TGTGCCAGCAGCTCTGGACTAGCGGGGGCTAGCACAGATACGCAGTATTTT. This translates into CASSSGLAGASTDTQYF.

This chain uses TRBV2 with TRBJ2-4; 9 nucleotides line up with TRBD1. The junction had 6 bases not matched to a gene; V was cut back by 6 bases and J by 3 bases. Germline CDR1 and CDR2: SNHLY and FYNNEI. The CDR3 is made up of 15 amino acids. CDR3 bases: TGTGCCAGCAGGGTGACAGGGGGTGACAAAAACATTCAGTACTTC. It encodes CASRVTGGDKNIQYF.

The chain combines TRBV7-2 with TRBJ2-1; 11 bases agree with TRBD2. The J segment lost 10 bases and the V segment lost 1 base, leaving 15 bases of the junction unmatched. This CDR3 region has 18 residues. Per the germline V gene, CDR1 is SGHTA and CDR2 is FQGNSA. The CDR3 DNA is TGTGCCAGCAGCTTAGAGCGACTAGCGGGACCCTCCTTCCGGGAGCAGTTCTTC. It yields the protein CASSLERLAGPSFREQFF.

This clonotype was detected a few times. V usage is TRBV19 and J usage is TRBJ2-1; no clear D. The germline V gene has CDR1 LNHDA and CDR2 SQIVND (reference sequence). Trimming left V 2 bases short and J 10 bases short, with 9 bases between. This CDR3 comprises 12 residues. CDR3 nucleotides: TGTGCCAGTAGTATACCACGGTACGAGCAGTTCTTC. Translated: CASSIPRYEQFF.

J is TRBJ1-2 and V is TRBV10-2; D remains ambiguous. The V gene lost 2 bases and the J gene lost 6 bases, with 4 bases spanning the gap. The CDR3 covers 11 residues. CDR1 and CDR2 from the germline V gene are WSHSY and SAAADI. The CDR3 DNA reads as TGCGCCAGCAGTGAGGGCAATGGCTACACCTTC. Protein sequence: CASSEGNGYTF.

This clonotype was seen more than once but under ten times. CDR3 residues: CASSSYGAGNTIYF. Written as DNA, the CDR3 is TGTGCCAGCAGCTCTTACGGGGCCGGAAACACCATATATTTT. The chain carries TRBV7-2 and TRBJ1-3, with D possibly matching TRBD1 (5 bases). The CDR3 runs 14 residues. Germline loops: CDR1 SGHTA, CDR2 FQGNSA. With 4 bases removed from V and 4 bases from J, the gap between germline ends came to 11 bases.

This clonotype was observed at least ten times. One end of the junction is discordant with germline, which a read error may explain. V gene TRBV7-8 combines with J gene TRBJ2-3; D remains ambiguous. CDR1 is SGHVS and CDR2 is FQNEAQ in the germline V gene. The CDR3 is made up of 12 amino acids. In DNA, the CDR3 is TGTGCCAGCAACTTATATGGGGATACGCAGTATTTT. Translated: CASNLYGDTQYF.

At least ten counts were recorded for this clonotype. The genes are TRBV30 and TRBJ1-1; D remains unclear. The germline V gene has CDR1 GTSNPN and CDR2 SVGIG (reference sequence). The CDR3 totals 13 residues. The V end was cut by 0 bases, the J end by 1 base, with 6 bases between. The CDR3 here is CAWSVVTNTEAFF. The CDR3 nucleotides read TGTGCCTGGAGTGTAGTTACGAACACTGAAGCTTTCTTT.

As regards this clonotype: A read error likely explains this, since a far larger clone differs by one base. This chain connects TRBV2 to TRBJ1-4, with TRBD1 as a possible D gene (5 bases). CDR1 is SNHLY, CDR2 FYNNEI, per germline. The CDR3 contains 14 residues. The CDR3 nucleotides read TGTGCCAGCAGAACAGGCAAGGAGGGTGAAAAACTGCTTTTT. This gives the protein CASRTGKEGEKLLF.

This clonotype was picked up many times. The chain couples TRBV12-3 or TRBV12-4 to TRBJ2-3; D is perhaps TRBD1 (6 bases). V dropped 7 bases and J dropped 2 bases, with 16 bases sitting between them. The CDR3 is made up of 15 amino acids. The DNA of the CDR3 is TGTGCCAGCACCCCGAGGGGGTTTTTCACAGATACGCAGTATTTT. Amino acid sequence: CASTPRGFFTDTQYF.

This clonotype was counted ten times or more. V is TRBV7-6 and J is TRBJ2-3, with 11 bases aligning to TRBD2. This CDR3 has 15 residues. From germline, CDR1 is SGHVS and CDR2 FNYEAQ. With 4 bases clipped from V and 1 base from J, the junction kept 1 base outside the gene matches. In nucleotides, the CDR3 is TGTGCCAGCAGCTGGGGACTAGCGGGCACAGATACGCAGTATTTT. Protein product: CASSWGLAGTDTQYF.

This clonotype was observed many times. Sequence at one end of the junction differs from germline and may be a read error. The chain employs TRBV5-1 and TRBJ1-1; D call uncertain. Germline V gives CDR1 SGHRS, CDR2 YFSETQ. The CDR3 length is 14 residues. In nucleotides, the CDR3 is TGTGCCAGCAGCTTAGCGAGGGTGAACACTGAAGCTTTCTTT. Its translation is CASSLARVNTEAFF.

This clonotype was recorded many times. The chain joins TRBV14 to TRBJ1-1; TRBD1 agrees at 8 bases. The germline gives CDR1 SGHDN, CDR2 FVKESK. V trimming: 4 bases; J trimming: 11 bases; junction bases outside the gene matches: 12. The CDR3 runs 14 residues. The CDR3 spells CASSLGQGGLRAFF. DNA for the CDR3: TGTGCCAGCAGCCTAGGACAGGGTGGGTTGCGTGCTTTCTTT.

This clonotype has a count of ten or more. This chain uses TRBV7-9 with TRBJ2-1; 10 positions match TRBD1. Trimming cost V 3 bases and J 7 bases; bases outside gene matches: 6. Germline V CDR1 and CDR2: SEHNR, FQNEAQ (reference sequence). The CDR3 spans 15 residues. The CDR3 sequence is CASSLGDRGLNEQFF. The DNA of the CDR3 is TGTGCCAGCAGCTTGGGGGACAGGGGTCTGAATGAGCAGTTCTTC.

This clonotype was detected many times. The V and J genes are TRBV2 and TRBJ1-5, with 8 bases that match TRBD1. Germline CDR1 and CDR2: SNHLY and FYNNEI. This CDR3 contains 20 residues. Unmatched junction bases numbered 17, after V lost 4 bases and J lost 0 bases. The CDR3 region is CASSASRTGTYRYSNQPQHF. The CDR3 DNA reads TGTGCCAGCAGTGCCTCACGGACAGGGACGTATAGATATAGCAATCAGCCCCAGCATTTT.

This clonotype was counted ten times or more. The chain is built from TRBV20-1 and TRBJ2-5, with D unclear. The CDR3 covers 15 residues. Trimming took off 0 bases at V and 1 base at J, with 12 bases between the two ends. Germline CDR1 is DFQATT and CDR2 is SNEGSKA (reference sequence). The CDR3 here is CSARDFETLQETQYF. DNA of the CDR3: TGCAGTGCTAGAGACTTCGAGACACTCCAAGAGACCCAGTACTTC.

Many counts were recorded for this clonotype. The genes are TRBV30 and TRBJ1-4, with D hard to call. The CDR3 spans 11 residues. The V gene's germline CDR1 is GTSNPN and CDR2 SVGIG (reference sequence). The CDR3 DNA follows: TGTGCGACCGAGAAAAATGAAAAACTGTTTTTT. It specifies CATEKNEKLFF.

To note about this clonotype: At one boundary the junction diverges from the germline segment, which might be a read error. The gene calls are TRBV5-6 and TRBJ1-3; possibly TRBD1 for D (5 bases). Germline loops: CDR1 SGHDT, CDR2 YYEEEE. The CDR3 loop spans 14 amino acids. Here the CDR3 DNA reads TGTGCCAGCAGCTGGGGGGGAGCTGGAAACACCGTATATTTT. This translates into CASSWGGAGNTVYF.